The rows below give T cell receptor beta chains drawn from one sample of a study of blood T cell repertoires in COVID-19. The repertoire was sequenced with immunoSEQ multiplex PCR; TCRdb's copy has only in-frame clones and lacks some. The sample holds about 200,000 clones, around 91% seen once. Specimen: peripheral blood. The receptors derive from a man over 45 with acute or convalescent COVID-19. CDR3s include the opening cysteine and the closing phenylalanine or tryptophan. A D gene is named only where the DNA matches it firmly. The size of a clone is reported for some rows only, either as once, few or many, or as a class for expanded clones.

clone_size	v_call	j_call	d_call	cdr3_aa	cdr3_nt
.	TRBV28	TRBJ1-1	.	CASSLGAMNTEAFF	TGTGCCAGCAGTTTAGGGGCAATGAACACTGAAGCTTTCTTT
.	TRBV7-2	TRBJ2-2	TRBD2	CASSFSTGGGELFF	TGTGCCAGCAGCTTCTCCACGGGGGGCGGGGAGCTGTTTTTT
.	TRBV18	TRBJ2-7	TRBD1	CASSPDPGGQNEQYF	TGTGCCAGCTCACCAGATCCAGGGGGCCAGAACGAGCAGTACTTC
.	TRBV27	TRBJ1-5	.	CASPSPDISSYSNQPQHF	TGTGCCAGCCCAAGTCCGGACATTTCAAGCTATAGCAATCAGCCCCAGCATTTT
.	TRBV4-1	TRBJ1-4	.	CASSQVRGGEKLFF	TGCGCCAGCAGCCAAGTCAGGGGTGGTGAAAAACTGTTTTTT
.	TRBV10-3	TRBJ2-7	.	CAIRGQYEQYF	TGTGCCATCAGAGGACAGTACGAGCAGTACTTC
.	TRBV21-1	TRBJ1-3	.	CASSKHIGKTGELGNTIYF	TGTGCCAGCAGCAAACACATCGGTAAGACAGGAGAGCTAGGAAACACCATATATTTT
.	TRBV28	TRBJ1-2	.	CASSLGPGLNYGYTF	TGTGCCAGCAGTTTAGGTCCGGGACTAAACTATGGCTACACCTTC
.	TRBV19	TRBJ1-4	TRBD1	CASSIGAGGYHEKLFF	TGTGCCAGTAGTATCGGTGCAGGGGGGTATCATGAAAAACTGTTTTTT
.	TRBV9	TRBJ2-2	.	CASSVGTGRPGELFF	TGTGCCAGCAGCGTAGGAACTGGGAGGCCCGGGGAGCTGTTTTTT
.	TRBV5-5	TRBJ2-4	.	CASSSSVFQYF	TGTGCCAGCAGCTCCAGTGTATTTCAGTACTTC
.	TRBV7-2	TRBJ2-5	.	CASSQRRTQYQETQYF	TGTGCCAGCAGCCAGAGGAGGACTCAGTACCAAGAGACCCAGTACTTC
once	TRBV7-8	TRBJ2-7	.	CASSLGTRTTTTYEQYF	TGTGCCAGCAGCTTAGGTACAAGGACTACTACCACCTACGAGCAGTACTTC
.	TRBV27	TRBJ2-2	.	CASSVIGAHANTGELFF	TGTGCCAGCAGTGTAATTGGGGCCCACGCGAACACCGGGGAGCTGTTTTTT
.	TRBV28	TRBJ1-2	TRBD1	CASSPPGTGRGGYTF	TGTGCCAGCAGTCCCCCTGGGACAGGGAGGGGTGGCTACACCTTC
.	TRBV27	TRBJ2-1	.	CASSSGPPGAYEQFF	TGTGCCAGCAGTTCCGGGCCCCCGGGAGCCTATGAGCAGTTCTTC
.	TRBV6-5	TRBJ2-1	TRBD1	CASSWTGNEQFF	TGTGCCAGCAGTTGGACAGGCAATGAGCAGTTCTTC
.	TRBV2	TRBJ2-3	.	CAGRGTDTQYF	TGTGCCGGACGGGGGACAGATACGCAGTATTTT
.	TRBV5-8	TRBJ2-2	TRBD1	CASSSVRGRGELFF	TGTGCCAGCAGCTCGGTCAGGGGGCGCGGGGAGCTGTTTTTT
.	TRBV7-3	TRBJ2-5	.	CASSLGRGLQETQYF	TGTGCCAGCAGCTTAGGTCGGGGGTTACAAGAGACCCAGTACTTC
.	TRBV30	TRBJ2-7	TRBD1	CAWSRQGTGEQYF	TGTGCCTGGAGTCGACAGGGGACGGGGGAGCAGTACTTC
.	TRBV5-1	TRBJ2-2	.	CASSPPGSARTGELFF	TGCGCCAGCAGCCCCCCGGGGTCCGCGAGGACCGGGGAGCTGTTTTTT
.	TRBV4-3	TRBJ2-3	TRBD2	CASSQTASGGGSTDTQYF	TGCGCCAGCAGCCAAACGGCTAGCGGGGGGGGAAGCACAGATACGCAGTATTTT
.	TRBV4-1	TRBJ1-3	.	CASSQDPDSYSGNTIYF	TGCGCCAGCAGCCAAGATCCTGACAGTTACTCTGGAAACACCATATATTTT
.	TRBV7-2	TRBJ2-6	.	CASSLRGGVGANVLTF	TGTGCCAGCAGCTTAAGAGGCGGGGTCGGGGCCAACGTCCTGACTTTC
.	TRBV3-1/TRBV3-2	TRBJ1-2	TRBD1	CASSRGQGDGYTF	TGTGCCAGCAGCCGGGGACAGGGGGATGGCTACACCTTC
few	TRBV11-2	TRBJ2-4	TRBD2	CASSRWTSGSYIQYF	TGTGCCAGCAGTCGATGGACTAGCGGGAGTTACATTCAGTACTTC
.	TRBV11-2	TRBJ1-5	.	CASSLVGDYQPQHF	TGTGCCAGCAGCTTGGTTGGAGACTATCAGCCCCAGCATTTT
.	TRBV4-1	TRBJ2-2	TRBD1	CASRSTGTGDTGELFF	TGCGCCAGCAGGTCAACCGGGACAGGCGACACCGGGGAGCTGTTTTTT
.	TRBV28	TRBJ1-5	.	CASNTSGIRGQPQHF	TGTGCCAGCAATACGTCCGGGATACGGGGTCAGCCCCAGCATTTT
.	TRBV11-2	TRBJ2-5	.	CASSRIWRGYETQYF	TGTGCCAGCAGCCGTATCTGGCGGGGTTACGAGACCCAGTACTTC
once	TRBV7-6	TRBJ2-1	.	CASSPSGRHNEQFF	TGTGCCAGCAGCCCGTCAGGGAGGCACAATGAGCAGTTCTTC
.	TRBV4-2	TRBJ2-2	TRBD2	CASSQEDFGGKRGAGELFF	TGTGCCAGCAGCCAAGAAGATTTTGGTGGGAAGCGGGGGGCCGGGGAGCTGTTTTTT
.	TRBV5-1	TRBJ1-3	TRBD1	CASSLDAGGSSGNTIYF	TGCGCCAGCAGCTTGGATGCAGGGGGGTCGTCAGGAAACACCATATATTTT
.	TRBV2	TRBJ1-2	TRBD1	CASSTGQDGGYTF	TGTGCCAGCAGTACGGGACAGGATGGAGGCTACACCTTC
.	TRBV5-3	TRBJ2-1	.	CARSLSRVGNNEQFF	TGTGCCAGAAGCTTGAGCAGGGTCGGAAATAATGAGCAGTTCTTC
.	TRBV27	TRBJ1-5	TRBD1	CASSWTGGTGNQPQHF	TGTGCCAGCAGTTGGACAGGGGGCACGGGCAATCAGCCCCAGCATTTT
.	TRBV6-5	TRBJ2-1	TRBD1	CASRWTGGEQFF	TGTGCCAGCAGGTGGACAGGGGGTGAGCAGTTCTTC
.	TRBV4-1	TRBJ2-1	.	CASTRTALENEQFF	TGCGCCAGCACCCGGACAGCCCTAGAGAATGAGCAGTTCTTC
.	TRBV19	TRBJ1-4	.	CASSPTEVNNEKLFF	TGTGCCAGTAGCCCGACCGAGGTTAATAATGAAAAACTGTTTTTT
.	TRBV25-1	TRBJ1-2	.	CASSEWGGGYTF	TGTGCCAGCAGTGAATGGGGAGGTGGCTACACCTTC
.	TRBV2	TRBJ2-5	.	CASSLAAETQYF	TGTGCCAGCAGCTTAGCGGCAGAGACCCAGTACTTC
once	TRBV2	TRBJ2-2	TRBD1	CASRGQGTGELFF	TGTGCCAGCAGAGGACAGGGGACCGGGGAGCTGTTTTTT
.	TRBV9	TRBJ2-3	TRBD2	CASSVAHSGGTDTQYF	TGTGCCAGCAGCGTAGCTCATAGCGGGGGCACAGATACGCAGTATTTT
.	TRBV7-8	TRBJ2-7	TRBD2	CASSPTGGGNSYEQYF	TGTGCCAGCAGCCCCACGGGGGGGGGCAACTCCTACGAGCAGTACTTC
.	TRBV29-1	TRBJ1-1	.	CSVTRGNTEAFF	TGCAGCGTTACCCGGGGGAACACTGAAGCTTTCTTT